Listed here is a single T cell receptor (beta chain). Its matching antigen is unknown. The CDR3 totals 15 residues. The germline gives CDR1 DFQATT, CDR2 SNEGSKA (reference sequence). V lost 6 bases, J lost 8 bases, and 13 bases stayed unmatched. This specimen comes from a study of T cell repertoires in cytomegalovirus infection. Each CDR3 protein is one row after TCRdb ran MiXCR on the reads. The repertoire holds about 110,000 distinct CDR3 sequences, with about 30% as singletons. This sequence joins TRBV20-1 and TRBJ2-1; 10 bases match TRBD2. The sequence derives from a human donor in good health (CMV status not recorded). Some clones in this sample may be carry-over from other donors' samples. The sample consisted of CD8+ T cells from cultured PBMCs, taken from culture after CMV antigen stimulation. CDR3 DNA sequence: TGCAGTGCGACCCCCTCTAGCGGGGGTGGTGATGAGCAGTTCTTC. Translation: CSATPSSGGGDEQFF.